Sequencing of this TCR beta chain was carried out in a study of blood T cell repertoires in COVID-19 (dated by TCRdb to 2020 to 2022). Regarding the study in general: The collaborator samples originated in the United States, Italy and Spain and spanned the acute and convalescent phases of COVID-19. A freely available public database, intended as a resource for researchers studying the immune response to SARS-CoV-2, is where the repertoires were released. The material from the prospective study consisted of cDNA or gDNA derived from T cells, B-cell-depleted T cells, or PBMCs. Where HLA class I and class II types were available, the types were taken from metadata supplied by the sample provider, not from assay-based typing. Samples were obtained from the ongoing ImmuneRACE study (first 160 participants) and from 1,000 to 1,500 subjects provided by 6 global collaborators. Subjects who had been exposed to COVID-19, were actively infected with it, or had recovered from it provided the deeply sampled blood TCRbeta repertoires that made up the dataset. Nearly every sample came with metadata listing a de-identified subject ID, COVID-19 status, age in years and sex. On the study overall, not on this receptor specifically: The quantity of clinical and demographic metadata differed by source and by participant and was supplied without curation.

CDR1 and CDR2 are read off the germline V gene as LGHNA and YSLEER. V is pruned by 0 bases and J by 6 bases, leaving 10 bases of the junction without a gene match. The CDR3 measures 17 amino acids from cysteine to phenylalanine. The kept DNA is CDR3 alone, 51 bases in frame from the first base. As to this clone: Its antigen remains unidentified. No base-level quality is on record; no much larger clone is a single base apart.

One collaborating source in Seattle enrolled patients during active infection and followed them longitudinally through the course of disease. Collaborating institutions collected whole blood in K2EDTA tubes following their own protocols. Collaborator samples were shipped for TCRbeta analysis as frozen whole blood, isolated PBMCs, or DNA extracted from either sample type. The immunoSEQ Assay, a bias-controlled multiplex PCR, was used to amplify TCRbeta CDR3 regions from genomic DNA. On the authors' methods: The number of nucleated cells in each sample was estimated from the amplification of reference gene primers within the assay. To quantify the absolute abundance of each unique TCRbeta CDR3 rearrangement, sequence reads were collapsed and filtered. For each sample, productive Simpson clonality was calculated as the square root of Simpson's diversity index over productive rearrangements. The source is immuneACCESS, and TCRdb retained only in-frame sequences with V and J called. Part of the clones is not carried over; for the studies checked, unresolved V genes explain less than half of this, and the remainder is unexplained. V and J calls and clone size come straight from that table; D and trimming were deduced from the DNA. The sample table records hundreds of thousands of clones; around nine tenths of these occur just once. Jointly, the top ten make up 10% of the sample.

In this chain, TRBV4-3 is recombined with TRBJ2-3; 9 nucleotides in the junction match TRBD1. The TCR comes from a woman in her seventies with COVID-19, enrolled during active disease. The sample taken for sequencing was peripheral blood. The CDR3 protein sequence reads: CASSQEGTGYPPDTQYF. The bases are TGCGCCAGCAGCCAAGAAGGGACAGGGTACCCCCCCGATACGCAGTATTTT.